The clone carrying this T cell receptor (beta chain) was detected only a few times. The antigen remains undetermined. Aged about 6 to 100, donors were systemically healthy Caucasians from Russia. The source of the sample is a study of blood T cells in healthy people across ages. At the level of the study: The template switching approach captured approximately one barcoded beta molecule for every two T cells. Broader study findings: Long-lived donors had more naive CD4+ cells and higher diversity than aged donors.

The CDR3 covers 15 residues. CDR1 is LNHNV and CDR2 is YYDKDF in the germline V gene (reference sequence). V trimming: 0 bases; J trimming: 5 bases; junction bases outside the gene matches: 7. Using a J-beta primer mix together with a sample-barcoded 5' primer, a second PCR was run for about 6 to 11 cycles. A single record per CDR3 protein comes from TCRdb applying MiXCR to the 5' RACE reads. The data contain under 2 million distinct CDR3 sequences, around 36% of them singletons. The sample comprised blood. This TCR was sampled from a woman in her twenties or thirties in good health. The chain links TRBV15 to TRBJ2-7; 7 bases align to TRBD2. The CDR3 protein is CATSRDPRGGNEQYF. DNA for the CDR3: TGTGCCACCAGCAGAGATCCCCGGGGAGGGAACGAGCAGTACTTC.